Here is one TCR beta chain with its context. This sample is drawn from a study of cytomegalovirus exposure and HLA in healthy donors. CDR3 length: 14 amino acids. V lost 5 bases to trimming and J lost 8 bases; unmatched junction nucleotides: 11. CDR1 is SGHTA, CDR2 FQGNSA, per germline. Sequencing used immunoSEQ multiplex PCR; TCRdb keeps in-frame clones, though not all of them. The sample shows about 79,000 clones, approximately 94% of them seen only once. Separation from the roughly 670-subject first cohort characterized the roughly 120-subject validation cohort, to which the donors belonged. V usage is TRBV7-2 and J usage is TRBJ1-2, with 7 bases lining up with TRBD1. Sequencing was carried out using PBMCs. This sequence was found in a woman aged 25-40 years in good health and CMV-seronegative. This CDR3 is CASSPRDSRGGYTF. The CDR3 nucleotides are TGTGCCAGCAGCCCTAGGGACTCCAGGGGGGGCTACACCTTC.